This TCR beta chain was recorded in a study of a mutant IDH1 vaccine in newly diagnosed glioma (TCRdb year 2021). With regard to the full study: Across visits V03 through V10, patients got a total of eight vaccinations, given in weeks 1, 3, 5, 7, 11, 15, 19 and 23. Of the 25 to 40 treated patients, about 60% were male and about 38% were female, and the mean age was about 40 years. Vaccination began 4-6 weeks after radiotherapy alone, or alongside temozolomide cycles in the chemotherapy-containing groups. Prior to enrollment, standard therapy consisting of radiotherapy alone, temozolomide alone, or radiochemotherapy with temozolomide had been administered to patients, with the combination being received by most patients. Longitudinal TCRB deep sequencing was done for fewer than 30 treated patients, wherever samples were available for exploratory analyses. Peripheral blood was drawn at six visits: V03 (baseline), V05, V07, V10, V12 and V13. The research as a whole found: The authors stated that sample limitations prevented analyses of patient blood samples from being reproduced. Across multiple MHC alleles, vaccine-induced immune responses were seen in roughly 93% of patients. Availability determined which PBMC samples were chosen for TCRB deep sequencing. Pseudoprogression seemed to be unrelated to changes in the top peripheral T cell clonotypes found by TCRB sequencing.

Measured from the cysteine to the phenylalanine, the CDR3 is 11 residues long. The CDR3 DNA has 33 bases and is translated from base 1. The germline V gene yields SGHDN for CDR1 and FVKESK for CDR2. At the junction V is shortened by 6 bases and J by 10 bases, with 10 bases in between. The time point label on this specimen signifies: week 5, during vaccination. Every vaccine dose consisted of 300 ug of a 20-mer mutant IDH1 peptide in Montanide, administered subcutaneously together with topical imiquimod. The donors had newly diagnosed IDH1-mutant astrocytomas of WHO grade 3 or 4 that showed loss of nuclear ATRX. The samples were drawn from NOA16, a multicentre, single-arm, open-label phase I trial in Germany that tested a mutant IDH1 peptide vaccine in humans for the first time. Genomic DNA for TCRB sequencing was extracted from EDTA blood using the DNeasy Blood and Tissue Kit. Of note for this clone: Its antigen specificity is not known. Nothing much larger sits one base from this clone, and base qualities are not available.

Receptors were amplified or captured by the immunoSEQ multiplex PCR assay. Following the manufacturer's protocol, the hsTCRB Kit was used to amplify rearranged TCR beta chain sequences. Sequencing of TCRB libraries was carried out on an Illumina MiSeq. In the source study's methods: The proprietary platform of the kit vendor was used for demultiplexing, trimming and gene mapping. This is the immuneACCESS table as TCRdb keeps it, with only in-frame sequences that have V and J called. A part of the clones is gone; compared with another copy, unresolved V genes explain less than half, and the rest is unexplained. From that table come the V and J calls and clone size; the DNA was used to work out D and trimming. This sample holds around 31,000 clones; 50% to 60% were observed only once. Approximately 9.9% of the sample belongs to the ten largest clones.

Recombination joined TRBV14 with TRBJ2-1; D gene: possibly TRBD2, on 5 matching bases. The receptor was isolated from a woman between 18 and 29 years old with glioma. This sample comprised PBMCs, obtained from a glioma patient whose treatment included an IDH1 peptide vaccine. Here is the DNA: TGTGCCAGCAGGGAGAGGGCCGAGCAGTTCTTC. Protein translation: CASRERAEQFF. The variable domain in full, with residues beyond the CDR3 obtained from the reference TRBV14 and TRBJ2-1 genes, is EAGVTQFPSHSVIEKGQTVTLRCDPISGHDNLYWYRRVMGKEIKFLLHFVKESKQDESGMPNNRFLAERTGGTYSTLKVQPAELEDSGVYFCASRERAEQFFGPGTRLTVL.